Sequencing of this T cell receptor (beta chain) was carried out in a study of blood T cells in healthy people across ages. On this clonotype: Its matching antigen is unknown.

Total RNA extracted from each sample amounted to at least 6 micrograms. The study's findings and limits: Across samples, TCR beta diversity tracked strongly with naive T cell percentage.

Alongside a J-beta primer mix, a sample-barcoded 5' primer served in a second PCR lasting about 6 to 12 cycles. Researchers report that a template-switch adaptor with 12 random nucleotides tagged each cDNA molecule. TCRdb re-analysed the 5' RACE reads in MiXCR, keeping a single row per CDR3 protein. The sample yields about 1.7 million distinct CDR3 sequences, 28% seen once. This TCR came from a woman aged 25 to 39 in good health. Sequences were obtained from blood.

CDR3 bases: TGTGCCAGCAGCTCTGTGGGAGGGGCCCCATACAATGAGCAGTTCTTC. Amino acids: CASSSVGGAPYNEQFF. The J gene is TRBJ2-1, the V gene TRBV11-2, with 7 bases matching TRBD2. The CDR3 is made up of 16 amino acids. Germline V CDR1 and CDR2: SGHAT, FQNNGV. With 4 bases clipped from V and 4 bases from J, the junction kept 10 bases outside the gene matches.